This entry lists 18 T cell receptor beta chains sequenced from one sample in a study of cytomegalovirus exposure and HLA in healthy donors. Researchers ran the PCR with 60 Vbeta and 13 Jbeta primers. Profiling relied on immunoSEQ multiplex PCR, and the TCRdb table lists in-frame clones only, not all of them. The table lists roughly 120,000 clones, 65% to 80% of them singletons. The sample consisted of PBMCs. Source of these receptors: a man younger than 30 in good health and CMV-seropositive.

V is TRBV18 and J is TRBJ1-2; D is perhaps TRBD1 (5 bases). Germline-derived CDR1 and CDR2 are KGHSH and LQKENI. V lost 2 bases, J lost 6 bases, and 22 bases lay in between. This CDR3 spans 17 amino acids. CDR3 sequence (DNA): TGTGCCAGCTCACCATCGGGGACTGGGCAGTTTCTTGATGGCTACACCTTC. Translated, it gives CASSPSGTGQFLDGYTF.

The V call is TRBV19, the J call TRBJ1-6; D is possibly TRBD1 (6 bases). The germline V and J ends were trimmed by 4 bases and 6 bases, with 19 bases remaining between them. Germline lookup yields CDR1 LNHDA and CDR2 SQIVND (reference sequence). The CDR3 runs to 17 residues. CDR3 loop: CASSSRLRGRGNSPLHF. In DNA form, the CDR3 reads TGTGCCAGTAGTAGCCGCCTTAGGGGCAGGGGTAATTCACCCCTCCACTTT.

This chain links TRBV5-4 with TRBJ2-3, with D perhaps matching TRBD2 (6 bases). CDR3 length equals 15 residues. The V gene lost 4 bases and the J gene lost 0 bases, with 12 bases spanning the gap. The V gene's germline CDR1 is SGHNT and CDR2 YYREEE (reference sequence). CDR3 DNA: TGTGCCAGCAGCCGAAGGAGCGGGAGCACAGATACGCAGTATTTT. The encoded protein is CASSRRSGSTDTQYF.

This rearrangement joins TRBV15 to TRBJ2-1, with a tentative D call TRBD2 (6 bases). V was trimmed by 1 base and J by 10 bases, leaving 17 bases between them. CDR1 and CDR2 (germline): LNHNV, YYDKDF (reference sequence). The CDR3 extends over 15 amino acids. CDR3 region: CATSRVSGAVGEQFF. CDR3 DNA sequence: TGTGCCACCAGCAGAGTTTCGGGAGCGGTCGGGGAGCAGTTCTTC. The entire variable domain, with the rest obtained from reference TRBV15 and TRBJ2-1, is as follows: DAMVIQNPRYQVTQFGKPVTLSCSQTLNHNVMYWYQQKSSQAPKLLFHYYDKDFNNEADTPDNFQSRRPNTSFCFLDIRSPGLGDTAMYLCATSRVSGAVGEQFFGPGTRLTVL.

The chain couples TRBV5-6 to TRBJ1-1; a possible D gene is TRBD1 (6 bases). The CDR3 is 13 amino acids. V was clipped by 4 bases and J by 9 bases, with 16 bases between them. Germline CDR1 and CDR2: SGHDT and YYEEEE. The CDR3 DNA reads TGTGCCAGCAGCACCACCGGGACATTGAAAGCTTTCTTT. This gives the protein CASSTTGTLKAFF.

The V gene is TRBV11-1, the J gene TRBJ2-1; D gene uncertain. The V end was cut by 3 bases, the J end by 8 bases, with 8 bases between. The CDR3 totals 12 residues. CDR1 and CDR2 (germline): SGHAT, FQDESV (reference sequence). CDR3 coding DNA: TGTGCCAGCAGCTTCGGTAGTGATGAGCAGTTCTTC. Its translation is CASSFGSDEQFF.

The chain is built from TRBV28 and TRBJ2-5; D is perhaps TRBD1 (6 bases). The end of the DNA aligns better with TRBJ2-7, so the J call may be wrong. Germline CDR1 MDHEN, CDR2 SYDVKM. The CDR3 sequence is 12 residues long. The CDR3 DNA sequence: TGTGCCACCTCGAGGGGGATCTACGAGCAGTACTTC. Its protein is CATSRGIYEQYF.

This clone was seen only a few times. This chain links TRBV7-3 with TRBJ1-1; a possible D gene is TRBD1 (6 bases). CDR3 size: 13 residues. With 4 bases removed from V and 7 bases from J, the gap between germline ends came to 13 bases. Germline V CDR1 and CDR2: SGHTA, FQGTGA. CDR3 DNA sequence: TGTGCCAGCAGCTCTACAGGGATCGATGAAGCTTTCTTT. Translating gives CASSSTGIDEAFF.

In DNA form, the CDR3 reads TGCGCCAGCAGCGCCGGGACAGGGATCCATGAGCAGTTCTTC. Translating gives CASSAGTGIHEQFF. V is TRBV5-1 and J is TRBJ2-1, with 9 bases lining up with TRBD1. The V gene's germline CDR1 is SGHRS and CDR2 YFSETQ. J lost 8 bases, V lost 4 bases, and 7 bases had no gene match. The CDR3 has 14 amino acids.

The rearrangement joins TRBV9 to TRBJ2-2; 9 positions match TRBD1. CDR1 is SGDLS, CDR2 YYNGEE, per germline. The CDR3 totals 18 residues. V gave up 0 bases and J gave up 3 bases; unmatched junction bases: 9. CDR3 sequence reads: CASSVVGRGDRDTGELFF. In DNA, the CDR3 is TGTGCCAGCAGCGTAGTAGGGAGGGGGGACAGGGACACCGGGGAGCTGTTTTTT. Full variable domain (missing parts from reference TRBV9 and TRBJ2-2): DSGVTQTPKHLITATGQRVTLRCSPRSGDLSVYWYQQSLDQGLQFLIQYYNGEERAKGNILERFSAQQFPDLHSELNLSSLELGDSALYFCASSVVGRGDRDTGELFFGEGSRLTVL.

The rearrangement joins TRBV27 to TRBJ2-3; TRBD2 agrees at 8 bases. CDR1 and CDR2 (germline): MNHEY, SMNVEV (reference sequence). V lost 6 bases and J lost 4; bases outside the gene matches: 18. The CDR3 spans 18 residues. The CDR3 spells CASSLEWLAGLGPDTQYF. As DNA, the CDR3 is TGTGCCAGCAGCTTAGAATGGCTAGCGGGCCTCGGGCCAGATACGCAGTATTTT.

V and J are TRBV6-5 and TRBJ2-1; no reliable D call. The ends were cut back, 6 bases at V and 3 bases at J, with 9 bases in the middle. Germline loops: CDR1 MNHEY, CDR2 SVGAGI. This CDR3 region has 13 residues. CDR3 bases: TGTGCCAGCAGAGACTTCGGCTACAATGAGCAGTTCTTC. Residues: CASRDFGYNEQFF.

The chain combines TRBV11-2 with TRBJ1-1; a possible D gene is TRBD1 (6 bases). The germline gives CDR1 SGHAT, CDR2 FQNNGV. Trimming removed 5 bases at V and 8 bases at J, with 12 bases between. This CDR3 has 12 amino acids. The DNA of the CDR3 is TGTGCCAGCAGCCTAGGGACATTGGAAGCTTTCTTT. Its protein product is CASSLGTLEAFF.

The genes are TRBV28 and TRBJ2-6, with 7 nucleotides matching TRBD1. Germline CDR1 MDHEN, CDR2 SYDVKM. Trimming removed 6 bases from V and 0 bases from J; junction bases left unmatched: 5. This CDR3 comprises 16 residues. CDR3 amino acids: CASRTGFISGANVLTF. The CDR3 DNA reads as TGTGCCAGCAGGACAGGGTTTATCTCTGGGGCCAACGTCCTGACTTTC.

The chain is built from TRBV19 and TRBJ1-2; 8 bases match TRBD1. Germline trimming cut 5 bases from V and 1 base from J; bases unmatched to any gene: 9. The CDR3 sequence is 16 residues long. The germline CDR1 and CDR2 sequences are LNHDA and SQIVND (reference sequence). The CDR3 nucleotides read TGTGCCAGTAGTCCTAGCCGACAGGGGATTAACTATGGCTACACCTTC. Translation: CASSPSRQGINYGYTF. The entire variable domain, with the rest obtained from reference TRBV19 and TRBJ1-2, is as follows: DGGITQSPKYLFRKEGQNVTLSCEQNLNHDAMYWYRQDPGQGLRLIYYSQIVNDFQKGDIAEGYSVSREKKESFPLTVTSAQKNPTAFYLCASSPSRQGINYGYTFGSGTRLTVV.

The DNA for the CDR3 is TGTGCCTGGAGTGTACGGACTAGCGGGGGGATTGAGACCCAGTACTTC. It codes for CAWSVRTSGGIETQYF. J is TRBJ2-5 and V is TRBV30, with 14 bases fitting TRBD2. Germline-derived CDR1 and CDR2 are GTSNPN and SVGIG (reference sequence). This CDR3 comprises 16 residues. Trimming took 0 bases from V and 5 from J; bases not matched to a gene: 5.

This clone is a singleton in its sample. The chain links TRBV11-1 to TRBJ1-1, with D unresolved. The germline gives CDR1 SGHAT, CDR2 FQDESV (reference sequence). There are 14 residues in the CDR3. V shed 6 bases and J shed 4 bases, with 15 bases lying between them. CDR3 amino acids: CASRDTPRGTEAFF. The CDR3 nucleotides read TGTGCCAGCAGAGATACACCGAGAGGCACTGAAGCTTTCTTT.

The gene calls are TRBV7-3 and TRBJ2-3; 9 bases are shared with TRBD2. This CDR3 has 16 residues. V lost 6 bases, J lost 5 bases, and 12 bases stayed unmatched. Germline V gene sequence: CDR1 SGHTA, CDR2 FQGTGA. The CDR3 loop reads CASRSVAGGRQDTQYF. CDR3 coding DNA: TGTGCCAGCAGGTCCGTGGCGGGAGGGAGGCAAGATACGCAGTATTTT.